This T cell receptor beta chain was retrieved from a study of early T cells in non-severe SARS-CoV-2 infection. In the study overall: Unsorted whole blood bulk RNA was sequenced, with unpaired chains. Study-wide results and limits: Matching with VDJdb favored anti-spike CD8 responses (missing private and CD4 specificities).

This clonotype was observed many times. Its specificity is not known. V shed 6 bases, J shed 3 bases, and the junction held 11 bases outside the gene matches. Germline CDR1 is SNHLY and CDR2 is FYNNEI. This CDR3 spans 16 amino acids. Attachment of unique molecular identifiers to individual cDNA molecules was performed. MiXCR was run by TCRdb on the 5' RACE reads, yielding one entry per CDR3 protein. Of tens of thousands of distinct CDR3 sequences in the sample, about 10% were seen once. The chain employs TRBV2 and TRBJ2-3; 8 bases line up with TRBD2. This TCR was recovered from an adult who was a healthcare worker with PCR-confirmed SARS-CoV-2 infection or an uninfected control (not recorded which). Sequenced sample: whole blood. The CDR3 coding sequence is TGTGCCAGCAGCCCACGGGAGGGGGAGAGGACAGATACGCAGTATTTT. It yields the protein CASSPREGERTDTQYF.